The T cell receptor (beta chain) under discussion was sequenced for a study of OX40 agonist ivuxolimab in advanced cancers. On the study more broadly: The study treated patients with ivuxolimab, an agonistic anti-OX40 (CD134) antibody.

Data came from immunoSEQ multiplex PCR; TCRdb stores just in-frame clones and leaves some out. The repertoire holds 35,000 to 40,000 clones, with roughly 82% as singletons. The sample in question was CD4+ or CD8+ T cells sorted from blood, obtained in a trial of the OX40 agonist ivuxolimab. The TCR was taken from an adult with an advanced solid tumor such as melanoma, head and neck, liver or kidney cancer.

The CDR3 DNA reads as TGTGCCAGCAGTGAACACTGGACGGGACAGGAAGCTTTCTTT. This codes for CASSEHWTGQEAFF. The gene calls are TRBV6-1 and TRBJ1-1, with 7 bases lining up with TRBD1. Germline V gives CDR1 MNHNS, CDR2 SASEGT. The V and J ends lost 2 bases and 8 bases, in that order; junction bases with no gene match: 8. This CDR3 is 14 amino acids long.